One sample yielded the 32 T cell receptor beta chains listed below, sequenced in a study of Graves' ophthalmopathy and Graves' hyperthyroidism (dated by TCRdb to between 2018 and 2020). Sequenced on an Illumina HiSeq 2000. TCR beta CDR3 regions were amplified from RNA transcripts for repertoire sequencing. A first-round RT-PCR used HTBI primers with the Qiagen OneStep RT-PCR kit, followed by a second-round multiplex PCR, size selection and purification. Using fastp trimming at Q25 and MiXCR clonotype assembly, TCRdb reanalyzed the public sequencing data and kept in-frame beta chains. Identical CDR3 protein sequences are pooled into one entry, listed with their most common genes and DNA. The sample has approximately 1.2 million distinct CDR3 sequences on record, less than 45% of them singletons. Around 10% of the sample rests with the top ten. Material for sequencing was peripheral blood or thyroid tissue (not recorded which). Receptor source: an adult man with Graves' hyperthyroidism.

The V gene is TRBV20-1, the J gene TRBJ2-5; 13 bases are a match to TRBD2. From germline, CDR1 is DFQATT and CDR2 SNEGSKA (reference sequence). CDR3 length: 16 amino acids. Unmatched junction bases numbered 3, after V lost 0 bases and J lost 2 bases. The CDR3, as DNA: TGCAGTGCTAGAGACTTACTAGCGGGGGGGCAAGAGACCCAGTACTTC. This translates into CSARDLLAGGQETQYF.

The chain recombines TRBV3-1 with TRBJ2-2; D is tentatively TRBD1 or TRBD2 (5 bases each). Trimming removed 1 base at V and 6 bases at J, with 15 bases between. Germline CDR1 is LGHDT and CDR2 is YNNKEL (reference sequence). The CDR3 contains 16 residues. The CDR3 coding sequence is TGTGCCAGCAGCCAAGTTGTGGGACCTTTGGCCGGGGAGCTGTTTTTT. This encodes CASSQVVGPLAGELFF.

In this sample, this clonotype turned up many times. In nucleotides, the CDR3 is TGCAGTGCTGGGACTAGCGGGAACACCGGGGAGCTGTTTTTT. This codes for CSAGTSGNTGELFF. The chain combines TRBV20-1 with TRBJ2-2; 11 bases are a match to TRBD2. The V gene end was trimmed by 5 bases and the J gene end by 1 base; junction bases not matched to a gene: 0. The V gene's germline CDR1 is DFQATT and CDR2 SNEGSKA (reference sequence). The CDR3 spans 14 residues.

This clonotype was recorded many times. The rearrangement links TRBV15 to TRBJ1-3; D is uncertain. The CDR3 sequence is 12 residues long. Trimming pared 6 bases from V and 0 bases from J, leaving 3 bases between. Germline V gene sequence: CDR1 LNHNV, CDR2 YYDKDF (reference sequence). CDR3 amino acids: CATRNSGNTIYF. CDR3 bases: TGTGCCACCAGGAACTCTGGAAACACCATATATTTT. Full variable domain (rest looked up from reference TRBV15 and TRBJ1-3): DAMVIQNPRYQVTQFGKPVTLSCSQTLNHNVMYWYQQKSSQAPKLLFHYYDKDFNNEADTPDNFQSRRPNTSFCFLDIRSPGLGDTAMYLCATRNSGNTIYFGEGSWLTVV.

The chain couples TRBV12-3 or TRBV12-4 to TRBJ1-2; 9 bases align to TRBD1. V was pared by 2 bases and J by 5 bases, with 6 bases of the junction left unmatched. CDR3 length: 15 amino acids. CDR3 in DNA: TGTGCCAGCAGTTTAAAGGGACAGGGAGGATATGGCTACACCTTC. Amino acid sequence: CASSLKGQGGYGYTF.

This clonotype was seen at least ten times. The chain links TRBV11-2 to TRBJ1-5; D remains ambiguous. The CDR3 length is 15 residues. Germline CDR1 and CDR2: SGHAT and FQNNGV. The germline V and J ends were trimmed by 4 bases and 6 bases, with 16 bases remaining between them. The CDR3, as DNA: TGTGCCAGCAGCTCGGCGTCCTCCTCGGGTCAGCCCCAGCATTTT. Translation: CASSSASSSGQPQHF.

This clonotype was picked up many times. The gene calls are TRBV6-6 and TRBJ1-6, with a possible D match to TRBD1 (5 bases). Germline CDR1 MNHNY, CDR2 SVGAGI (reference sequence). The length of the CDR3 is 14 residues. V was pared by 5 bases and J by 7 bases, with 12 bases between. CDR3 nucleotide sequence: TGTGCCAGCAGTGGATTGACAGTGAATTCACCCCTCCACTTT. The encoded protein is CASSGLTVNSPLHF.

This clonotype was found a few times. This chain connects TRBV4-1 to TRBJ1-1, with D possibly being TRBD1 (5 bases). Germline CDR1 is MGHRA and CDR2 is YSYEKL. V gave up 1 base and J gave up 6 bases, with 15 bases separating them. The CDR3 covers 15 residues. The CDR3 reads CASSQGAGPVAEAFF. CDR3 bases: TGCGCCAGCAGCCAAGGTGCAGGGCCCGTAGCTGAAGCTTTCTTT.

The chain recombines TRBV6-6 with TRBJ2-2; D remains ambiguous. Germline loops: CDR1 MNHNY, CDR2 SVGAGI (reference sequence). CDR3 size: 11 residues. V shed 6 bases and J shed 10 bases, with 9 bases lying between them. The CDR3 nucleotides are TGTGCCAGCAGCCGTGCCGTGGAGCTGTTTTTT. Its protein product is CASSRAVELFF.

There are a few counts of this clonotype. V gene TRBV3-1 combines with J gene TRBJ1-5; 7 nucleotides align to TRBD1. Germline CDR1 and CDR2: LGHDT and YNNKEL (reference sequence). The CDR3 has 16 amino acids. Trimming at V came to 1 base and at J to 2 bases, leaving 5 bases not matched to a gene. The CDR3 loop reads CASSQGVGTGNQPQHF. CDR3 coding DNA: TGTGCCAGCAGCCAAGGAGTAGGGACAGGCAATCAGCCCCAGCATTTT.

This clonotype was found once. This rearrangement joins TRBV12-3 or TRBV12-4 to TRBJ2-7; TRBD1 matches at 8 bases. V dropped 4 bases and J dropped 2; count of bases not matched to a gene: 10. The CDR3 consists of 16 residues. The CDR3 spells CASSSTGTGLTYEQYF. CDR3 in DNA: TGTGCCAGCAGTTCAACCGGGACAGGCTTAACCTACGAGCAGTACTTC.

This clonotype was seen a few times. The chain joins TRBV9 to TRBJ2-5; 12 bases are shared with TRBD2. Germline values: CDR1 SGDLS, CDR2 YYNGEE. J lost 5 bases, V lost 3 bases, and 5 bases had no gene match. The CDR3 covers 15 residues. The CDR3 nucleotides read TGTGCCAGCAGCGCCAGACTAGCGGGAGTGGAGACCCAGTACTTC. Its protein is CASSARLAGVETQYF.

The V gene is TRBV10-3, the J gene TRBJ2-7; 12 bases align to TRBD1. CDR1 is ENHRY and CDR2 is SYGVKD in the germline V gene. The CDR3 runs to 14 residues. The V segment lost 6 bases and the J segment 5 bases; nucleotides outside the gene matches: 5. CDR3 sequence (DNA): TGTGCCATCAGAGGGACAGGGGGCCTTAACGAGCAGTACTTC. It codes for CAIRGTGGLNEQYF.

There are a few counts of this clonotype. CDR3 protein: CAWTYEQYF. CDR3 bases: TGTGCCTGGACCTACGAGCAGTACTTC. The chain uses TRBV30 and TRBJ2-7; D remains unclear. V lost 4 bases, J lost 2 bases, and 0 bases lay in between. The CDR3 is 9 residues long. The germline V gene encodes CDR1 GTSNPN and CDR2 SVGIG (reference sequence).

The gene calls are TRBV6-5 and TRBJ2-2; D is undetermined. V lost 5 bases and J lost 8, with 12 bases in between. The CDR3 runs 13 residues. Germline V gene sequence: CDR1 MNHEY, CDR2 SVGAGI. The CDR3 bases are TGTGCCAGCAGTGAGAGCATTATTGGGGAGCTGTTTTTT. Its translation is CASSESIIGELFF.

This clonotype was seen at least ten times. This chain connects TRBV24-1 to TRBJ1-2; 8 bases fit TRBD1. The CDR3 is 15 residues long. V was pared by 4 bases and J by 3 bases, with 6 bases of the junction left unmatched. Germline V gene lookup returns CDR1 KGHDR and CDR2 SFDVKD. The CDR3 coding sequence is TGTGCCACCAGTGACGCGACAGGGGCGGACTATGGCTACACCTTC. Its protein is CATSDATGADYGYTF.

About this clonotype: Because the CDR3 is missing its conserved closing phenylalanine or tryptophan, this is likely a read error. The limits of the CDR3 on the DNA are not certain, so only TCRdb's listed CDR3 is given. V is TRBV7-2 and J is TRBJ2-2; the table's D call, TRBD1, has no DNA check behind it. The CDR3 has 11 amino acids, counting both end residues. The germline CDR1 and CDR2 sequences are SGHTA and FQGNSA. The CDR3: CASSFSGGAGS.

This clonotype was seen ten or more times. The chain links TRBV29-1 to TRBJ1-1, with a weak D call TRBD1 (5 bases). The CDR3 spans 13 residues. V was clipped by 4 bases and J by 4 bases, with 13 bases between them. Germline-derived CDR1 and CDR2 are SQVTM and ANQGSEA. Written as DNA, the CDR3 is TGCAGCGTTGCGATGGGGGACTTCACTGAAGCTTTCTTT. Translated: CSVAMGDFTEAFF. Full variable domain (rest looked up from reference TRBV29-1 and TRBJ1-1): SAVISQKPSRDICQRGTSLTIQCQVDSQVTMMFWYRQQPGQSLTLIATANQGSEATYESGFVIDKFPISRPNLTFSTLTVSNMSPEDSSIYLCSVAMGDFTEAFFGQGTRLTVV.

This clonotype was seen many times. The rearrangement links TRBV20-1 to TRBJ2-7, with TRBD1 as a possible D gene (6 bases). Germline assignment: CDR1 DFQATT and CDR2 SNEGSKA (reference sequence). The CDR3 runs to 13 residues. Trimming took off 5 bases at V and 4 bases at J, with 15 bases between the two ends. In nucleotides, the CDR3 is TGCAGTGCTGAGGCAGGGGTCGGGTACGAGCAGTACTTC. This sequence encodes CSAEAGVGYEQYF.

The count of this clonotype is one. An end of the junction differs from the germline gene, which may be a read error. The rearrangement uses TRBV5-7 and TRBJ1-1; no clear D gene. TRBV5-7 is placed among ORFs of uncertain function. The CDR3 consists of 13 residues. The CDR3 protein is CASSPTVNAEAFF. CDR3 coding DNA: TGTGCCAGCAGCCCCACGGTGAACGCTGAAGCTTTCTTT.

This clonotype occurred once. A much larger clone lies a single base off, so this may be a read error. The chain has TRBV29-1 and TRBJ2-7; D gene uncertain. The CDR3 is made up of 14 amino acids. Germline CDR1 is SQVTM and CDR2 is ANQGSEA. The DNA of the CDR3 is TGCAGCGTTGCGGGTCTTAGGAGCTCCTACGAGCGGTACTTC. Its protein product is CSVAGLRSSYERYF.

This clonotype came up a few times. The chain uses TRBV6-5 and TRBJ2-7, with 12 bases matching TRBD2. Trimming cost V 3 bases and J 4 bases; bases outside gene matches: 7. The CDR3 runs 16 residues. CDR1 MNHEY and CDR2 SVGAGI come from the germline V gene. The CDR3 DNA reads TGTGCCAGCAGTTATCCTAGCGGGGGGGCCCTGTACGAGCAGTACTTC. This gives the protein CASSYPSGGALYEQYF.

This clonotype was counted many times. V usage is TRBV15 and J usage is TRBJ2-5; weak D call: TRBD2 (6 bases). Per germline, CDR1 LNHNV and CDR2 YYDKDF (reference sequence). CDR3 length: 14 residues. V lost 6 bases to trimming and J lost 5 bases, with 16 bases between them. CDR3 nucleotides: TGTGCCACCAGTTCCGCGGGGCGAGGGGAGACCCAGTACTTC. Translated, it gives CATSSAGRGETQYF.

About this clonotype: A much more abundant neighbour one base away suggests this may be a read error. The rearrangement links TRBV19 to TRBJ1-5; D possibly corresponds to TRBD1 (5 bases). The CDR3 covers 14 residues. From germline, CDR1 is LNHDA and CDR2 SQIVND (reference sequence). The CDR3 protein is CASSSPQGNQTQHF. CDR3 bases: TGTGCCAGTAGTAGCCCTCAGGGCAATCAGACCCAGCATTTT.

This clonotype was detected only a few times. The chain recombines TRBV7-9 with TRBJ2-7; 15 positions agree with TRBD2. Germline lookup yields CDR1 SEHNR and CDR2 FQNEAQ (reference sequence). The CDR3 is 15 amino acids. J was trimmed by 7 bases and V by 5 bases; bases with no gene match: 6. The CDR3, as DNA: TGTGCCAGCAGCCCCGGACTAGCGGGAGGGGGGGAGCAGTACTTC. Translation: CASSPGLAGGGEQYF. The full variable domain, in which reference TRBV7-9 and TRBJ2-7 provide the parts outside the CDR3, is DTGVSQNPRHKITKRGQNVTFRCDPISEHNRLYWYRQTLGQGPEFLTYFQNEAQLEKSRLLSDRFSAERPKGSFSTLEIQRTEQGDSAMYLCASSPGLAGGGEQYFGPGTRLTVT.

This clonotype was recorded many times. The chain employs TRBV20-1 and TRBJ1-1; D unresolved. V was cut by 6 bases and J by 1 base, with 3 bases left in between. The CDR3 covers 10 residues. CDR1 and CDR2 (germline): DFQATT, SNEGSKA (reference sequence). CDR3 nucleotides: TGCAGTGCGGCGAACACTGAAGCTTTCTTT. Protein: CSAANTEAFF.

The gene calls are TRBV5-6 and TRBJ1-3; D gene unclear. Germline CDR1 SGHDT, CDR2 YYEEEE. The V end was cut by 1 base, the J end by 4 bases, with 12 bases between. The CDR3 covers 15 residues. The CDR3, as DNA: TGTGCCAGCAGCTTGAAATCAGGTGCCGGAAACACCATATATTTT. As protein: CASSLKSGAGNTIYF.

In this sample, this clonotype turned up many times. The J gene is TRBJ1-5, the V gene TRBV2; 10 bases are a match to TRBD1. J gave up 7 bases and V 6 bases, and 6 bases lay outside the gene matches. The V gene's germline CDR1 is SNHLY and CDR2 FYNNEI. The CDR3 is made up of 14 amino acids. The CDR3 DNA follows: TGTGCCAGCAGCCAGACAGGGGGCGGGCAGCCCCAGCATTTT. It specifies CASSQTGGGQPQHF.

Ten or more counts support this clonotype. The genes are TRBV7-2 and TRBJ1-5; D is uncertain. The CDR3 extends over 15 amino acids. Trimming took off 5 bases at V and 4 bases at J, with 15 bases between the two ends. CDR1 is SGHTA, CDR2 FQGNSA, per germline. The CDR3: CASSEMANPNQPQHF. Written as DNA, the CDR3 is TGTGCCAGCAGCGAAATGGCAAACCCGAATCAGCCCCAGCATTTT.

V is TRBV19 and J is TRBJ1-1; TRBD1 matches 7 bases. The germline V gene has CDR1 LNHDA and CDR2 SQIVND (reference sequence). The V segment lost 3 bases and the J segment 9 bases; nucleotides outside the gene matches: 7. The CDR3 extends over 13 amino acids. CDR3 nucleotides: TGTGCCAGTAGTATCAGCAGGGGGAACCAAGCTTTCTTT. The encoded protein is CASSISRGNQAFF.

Concerning this clonotype: A much larger clone lies one base from this, so it may be a read error. The chain combines TRBV2 with TRBJ2-7; D remains unclear. The CDR3 is 12 amino acids. Per germline, CDR1 SNHLY and CDR2 FYNNEI. CDR3 in amino acids: CAGSKRAGEQYF. The CDR3 DNA reads as TGTGCCGGCAGCAAGAGAGCAGGCGAGCAGTACTTC.

This clonotype was observed many times. This chain connects TRBV4-1 to TRBJ1-2, with D tentatively TRBD1 (6 bases). Germline V gene data show CDR1 as MGHRA and CDR2 as YSYEKL. V was pared by 0 bases and J by 7 bases, with 18 bases between. The CDR3 consists of 16 residues. The CDR3 nucleotides are TGCGCCAGCAGCCAAGAATTTTCTAACAGGGCGGCTGGCTACACCTTC. It is translated as CASSQEFSNRAAGYTF.